This T cell receptor beta chain was identified during a study of cytomegalovirus exposure and HLA in healthy donors. Overall study findings and caveats: Most TCR sequences were rare, but some public TCRs occurred in many donors. Through in vitro validation, three CMV-associated chains were shown to be specific for CMV antigens. Researchers catalogued roughly 170 TCR beta chains as cytomegalovirus-associated. In a later analysis, first-cohort TCR clusters were found to tend to co-occur in the 120 validation repertoires.

The ends lost 5 bases at V and 8 bases at J; junction bases unmatched: 6. Germline assignment: CDR1 MNHEY and CDR2 SVGAGI. The CDR3 has 14 residues. Measured with immunoSEQ multiplex PCR; TCRdb has only the in-frame clones, and not every one. The repertoire holds 100,000 to 150,000 clones, with around nine tenths as singletons. This clone appeared once. No antigen is known for it. The sequencing input was PBMCs. The V and J genes are TRBV6-5 and TRBJ2-1; 10 bases match TRBD2. This clonotype was sampled from a man aged 30-40 years in good health and CMV-seronegative. The DNA for the CDR3 is TGTGCCAGCAGTCTAGCGGGAGAATCGCATGAGCAGTTCTTC. Its translation: CASSLAGESHEQFF.